This TCR beta chain was profiled in a study of beta chain features in type 1 diabetes. The overall study: Across the samples, 107,917,701 sorted cells were examined in total.

Reverse transcribing all isolated RNA meant expressed TCRB transcripts were sequenced. TCRdb's table, derived via immunoSEQ multiplex PCR, lists solely in-frame clones and lacks some. This sample has 850,000 to 900,000 clones, with roughly a sixth found just once. This clone came up a few times. Germline CDR1 and CDR2: SGHTA and FQGTGA. V shed 0 bases, J shed 0 bases, and the junction held 5 bases outside the gene matches. The CDR3 is 17 amino acids. The chain is built from TRBV7-3 and TRBJ2-1; 7 bases are shared with TRBD2. The specimen was naive CD4+ T cells from blood. This clonotype was obtained from a woman under 30 in good health. CDR3 nucleotides: TGTGCCAGCAGCTTAACGCCTAGCGGTCGCTCCTACAATGAGCAGTTCTTC. Translated: CASSLTPSGRSYNEQFF.